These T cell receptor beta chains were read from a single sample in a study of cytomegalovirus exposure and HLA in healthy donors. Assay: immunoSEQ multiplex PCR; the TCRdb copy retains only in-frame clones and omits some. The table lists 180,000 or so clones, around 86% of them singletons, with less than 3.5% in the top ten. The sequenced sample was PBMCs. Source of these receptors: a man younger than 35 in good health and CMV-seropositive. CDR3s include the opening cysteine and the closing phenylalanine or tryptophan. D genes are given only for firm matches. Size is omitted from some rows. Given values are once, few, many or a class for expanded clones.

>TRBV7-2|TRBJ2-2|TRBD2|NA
TGTGCCAGCAGCTTAGCTAGCGGGAGGGCCGGGGAGCTGTTTTTT
CASSLASGRAGELFF
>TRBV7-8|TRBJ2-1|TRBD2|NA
TGTGCCAGCAAGAGTAGCGGGAGCTACAATGAGCAGTTCTTC
CASKSSGSYNEQFF
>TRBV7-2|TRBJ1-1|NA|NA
TGTGCCAGCAGCCTCCAGGGGTCGATGAACACTGAAGCTTTCTTT
CASSLQGSMNTEAFF
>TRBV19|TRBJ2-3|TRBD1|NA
TGTGCCAGTAGTATCTTGACAGGGAATCGGAGGGATACGCAGTATTTT
CASSILTGNRRDTQYF
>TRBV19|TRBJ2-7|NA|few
TGTGCCACCCGCCGAGGGATTTTCGAGCAGTACTTC
CATRRGIFEQYF
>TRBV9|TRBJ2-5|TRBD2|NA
TGTGCCAGCAGCGTAGCGGGGGGGCAAGAGACCCAGTACTTC
CASSVAGGQETQYF
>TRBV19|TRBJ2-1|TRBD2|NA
TGTGCCAGTAGCCCCCTTCTTCTAGCGGGAATATACAATGAGCAGTTCTTC
CASSPLLLAGIYNEQFF
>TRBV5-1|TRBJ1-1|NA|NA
TGCGCCAGCAGAGGGGCGGTTGAAGCTTTCTTT
CASRGAVEAFF
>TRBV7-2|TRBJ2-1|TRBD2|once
TGTGCCAGCAGCGCGATAGCGGGGGGTCCTTACAATGAGCAGTTCTTC
CASSAIAGGPYNEQFF
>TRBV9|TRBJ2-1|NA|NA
TGTGCCAGCAGCGTTGACTTATCTAACAATGAGCAGTTCTTC
CASSVDLSNNEQFF
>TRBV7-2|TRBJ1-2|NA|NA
TGTGCCAGCAGCTTAGGTGAGGGATTCTATGGCTACACCTTC
CASSLGEGFYGYTF
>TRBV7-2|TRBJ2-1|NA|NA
TGTGCCAGCAGCTCTCAACAATCCTACAATGAGCAGTTCTTC
CASSSQQSYNEQFF
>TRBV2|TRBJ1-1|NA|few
TGTGCCAGCCCCGGAGGACCGAACACTGAAGCTTTCTTT
CASPGGPNTEAFF
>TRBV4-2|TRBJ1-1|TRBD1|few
TGTGCCAGCAGCCCAGGACAGGGGCGGGGTATCGAAGCTTTCTTT
CASSPGQGRGIEAFF
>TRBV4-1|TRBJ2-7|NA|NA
TGCGCCAGCAGCCCATCCCGCAGTAACTACGAGCAGTACTTC
CASSPSRSNYEQYF
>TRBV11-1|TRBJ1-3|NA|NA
TGTGCCAGCAGCTCCACGGACAGCGTTTTTGGAAACACCATATATTTT
CASSSTDSVFGNTIYF
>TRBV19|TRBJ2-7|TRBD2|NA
TGTGCCAGTAGTCAAGCGGGAGTTAAGTCCTACGAGCAGTACTTC
CASSQAGVKSYEQYF
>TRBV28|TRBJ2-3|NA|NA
TGTGCCAGCAGTTTAATAGATCCGGGTACGCAGTATTTT
CASSLIDPGTQYF
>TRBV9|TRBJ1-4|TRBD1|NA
TGTGCCAGCAGCGCCAACAGGGGAGGAAATGAAAAACTGTTTTTT
CASSANRGGNEKLFF
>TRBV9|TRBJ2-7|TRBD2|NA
TGTGCCAGCAGCGTAGGGGTTGTGGGGACTCCCACTAGCGGGAGTTCAGAGCAGTACTTC
CASSVGVVGTPTSGSSEQYF
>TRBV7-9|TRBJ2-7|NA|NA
TGTGCCAGCAGCTTAAGGGGCTACGGGGAGCAGTACTTC
CASSLRGYGEQYF
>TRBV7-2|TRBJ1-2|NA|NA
TGTGCCAGCAGCCCCCAGGGGATCAATGGCTACACCTTC
CASSPQGINGYTF
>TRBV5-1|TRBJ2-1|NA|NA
TGCGCCAGCAGCTTGGCCCTCGTAGTGGATGAGCAGTTCTTC
CASSLALVVDEQFF
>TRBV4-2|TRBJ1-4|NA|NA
TGTGCCAGCAGCCAAGGGCAGGGATATTCTAATGAAAAACTGTTTTTT
CASSQGQGYSNEKLFF
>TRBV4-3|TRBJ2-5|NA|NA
TGCGCCAGCAGCCAAGAGTTTGCGGAGACCCAGTACTTC
CASSQEFAETQYF
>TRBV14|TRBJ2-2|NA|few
TGTGCCAGCAGACCCCAGTCGAACACCGGGGAGCTGTTTTTT
CASRPQSNTGELFF
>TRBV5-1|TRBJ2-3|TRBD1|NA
TGCGCCAGCAGCTTGGGAACAGGGGGCAGTTCAGATACGCAGTATTTT
CASSLGTGGSSDTQYF
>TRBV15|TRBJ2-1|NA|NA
TGTGCCACCAGCAGAGCGGGAATTCCTGAGCAGTTCTTC
CATSRAGIPEQFF
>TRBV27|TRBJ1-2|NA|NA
TGTGCCAGCAAGGGGTCGACCTTTGGTGGCTACACCTTC
CASKGSTFGGYTF
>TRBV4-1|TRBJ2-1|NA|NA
TGCGCCAGCAGCCAAGCGGATTGGGGGCGCTACTCCTACAATGAGCAGTTCTTC
CASSQADWGRYSYNEQFF
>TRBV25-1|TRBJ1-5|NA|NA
TGTGCCAGCAGTGAACGTCAGCCCCAGCATTTT
CASSERQPQHF
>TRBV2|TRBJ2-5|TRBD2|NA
TGTGCCAGCAGTGGGGGGACTAGTATAGAGACCCAGTACTTC
CASSGGTSIETQYF
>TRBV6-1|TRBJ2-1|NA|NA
TGTGCCAGCAGGGTTCAGATCTCCTACAATGAGCAGTTCTTC
CASRVQISYNEQFF
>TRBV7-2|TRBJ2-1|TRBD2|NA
TGTGCCAGCAGCTTAGATAGCGGGGGGAACAATGAGCAGTTCTTC
CASSLDSGGNNEQFF
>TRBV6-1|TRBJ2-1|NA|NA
TGTGCCAGCAGTGAAAGGGCGGGACCCTACAATGAGCAGTTCTTC
CASSERAGPYNEQFF
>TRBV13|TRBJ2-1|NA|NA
TGTGCCAGCAGCCCCGTGGGCAGGGTTTCGGGTGAGCAGTTCTTC
CASSPVGRVSGEQFF
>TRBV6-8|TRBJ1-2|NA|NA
TGTGCCAGCAGCCGCAGTATCAGCTATGGCTACACCTTC
CASSRSISYGYTF